This passage covers 10 T cell receptor beta chains from one sample sequenced in a study of control samples from healthy donors and cancer patients. Using immunoSEQ multiplex PCR, the repertoire was profiled, and TCRdb retains in-frame clones only, with some absent. The sample lists roughly 55,000 clones; around 90% were seen once. Sequences were obtained from PBMCs. The receptors were sampled from a man aged 40-49 years with colorectal cancer.

The chain uses TRBV30 and TRBJ1-1, with D possibly being TRBD1 (6 bases). V was trimmed by 1 base and J by 7 bases, leaving 10 bases between them. Germline V gene lookup returns CDR1 GTSNPN and CDR2 SVGIG (reference sequence). The CDR3 loop spans 12 amino acids. This CDR3 is CAWSAGHYEAFF. The CDR3 nucleotides are TGTGCCTGGAGTGCGGGACACTATGAAGCTTTCTTT.

The chain combines TRBV25-1 with TRBJ2-3, with 8 positions matching TRBD1. From germline, CDR1 is MGHDK and CDR2 SYGVNS. The CDR3 contains 15 residues. V was clipped by 4 bases and J by 4 bases; unmatched bases: 7. In DNA form, the CDR3 reads TGTGCCAGCAGTGGCAGGGGGCGCTTCGCAGATACGCAGTATTTT. It yields the protein CASSGRGRFADTQYF.

The chain uses TRBV29-1 and TRBJ2-1; 7 positions match TRBD2. The CDR3 is 15 amino acids. Trimming took 5 bases from V and 5 from J; bases not matched to a gene: 12. Germline CDR1 SQVTM, CDR2 ANQGSEA. The CDR3 DNA follows: TGCAGCGTTCCCCGTCTGAGCGGGGCAAACAATGAGCAGTTCTTC. This translates into CSVPRLSGANNEQFF.

The rearrangement links TRBV24-1 to TRBJ2-7, with unresolved D. The CDR3 is 15 residues long. CDR1 is KGHDR and CDR2 is SFDVKD in the germline V gene. The V gene lost 3 bases and the J gene lost 0 bases, with 11 bases spanning the gap. The CDR3 is CATSDIRADSYEQYF. The CDR3 DNA follows: TGTGCCACCAGTGATATCAGAGCCGACTCCTACGAGCAGTACTTC.

The chain is built from TRBV7-3 and TRBJ2-5; 9 nucleotides align to TRBD1. The CDR3 extends over 14 amino acids. Germline assignment: CDR1 SGHTA and CDR2 FQGTGA. V lost 5 bases, J lost 5 bases, and 6 bases stayed unmatched. Written as DNA, the CDR3 is TGTGCCAGCAGCGCAACAGGGGGCGCGGAGACCCAGTACTTC. This encodes CASSATGGAETQYF.

In its sample, this clone was seen once. V and J are TRBV19 and TRBJ2-2, with D perhaps matching TRBD1 or TRBD2 (6 bases each). The CDR3 has 16 residues. The germline V gene encodes CDR1 LNHDA and CDR2 SQIVND (reference sequence). V shed 1 base and J shed 4 bases, with 13 bases lying between them. CDR3: CASSIGKGGGTGELFF. The CDR3 DNA sequence: TGTGCCAGTAGTATAGGCAAGGGGGGCGGCACCGGGGAGCTGTTTTTT.

The chain joins TRBV7-3 to TRBJ2-7, with a possible D match to TRBD2 (6 bases). With 3 bases removed from V and 0 bases from J, the gap between germline ends came to 12 bases. The CDR3 length is 15 residues. Germline V lookup: CDR1 SGHTA, CDR2 FQGTGA. Written as DNA, the CDR3 is TGTGCCAGCAGCTTGGGTCCCGGGAGCTCCTACGAGCAGTACTTC. Its protein product is CASSLGPGSSYEQYF.

This chain connects TRBV12-3 or TRBV12-4 to TRBJ2-1; a weak D match, TRBD2 (7 bases). V shed 5 bases and J shed 8 bases, with 10 bases lying between them. The CDR3 covers 12 residues. The CDR3: CASSQGGDEQFF. CDR3 coding DNA: TGTGCCAGCAGTCAAGGGGGGGATGAGCAGTTCTTC.

The DNA of the CDR3 is TGCGCCAGCAGCTTGTCGAGCCAGGGCGACAATGAAAAACTGTTTTTT. It encodes CASSLSSQGDNEKLFF. The gene calls are TRBV5-1 and TRBJ1-4; tentative D call: TRBD1 (5 bases). There are 16 residues in the CDR3. CDR1 is SGHRS, CDR2 YFSETQ, per germline. Deletions cut 1 base from V and 5 bases from J, with 15 bases between.

This clone was seen once. The V and J genes are TRBV30 and TRBJ1-2, with D perhaps matching TRBD1 (6 bases). There are 11 residues in the CDR3. Germline CDR1 GTSNPN, CDR2 SVGIG (reference sequence). The V and J ends lost 8 bases and 3 bases respectively, with 10 bases between them. The CDR3 DNA reads TGTGCCGTTGGACAGTACTATGGCTACACCTTC. Translated, it gives CAVGQYYGYTF.